The present T cell receptor (beta chain) was sequenced within a study of T cells after yellow fever vaccination. From the 5' RACE reads, TCRdb called clonotypes with MiXCR, one entry per CDR3 protein. The sample includes about 240,000 distinct CDR3 sequences, 3.6% of them seen just once. Looked up from germline, CDR1 is ENHRY and CDR2 is SYGVKD. The length of the CDR3 is 14 residues. Trimming took off 3 bases at V and 2 bases at J, with 8 bases between the two ends. This clonotype was observed at least ten times. No antigen is known for it. Study results and limitations: Most clones from primary vaccination were detected again post-booster (about 95% CD4, 88% CD8). From the bulk population, abundant clonotypes could contaminate and appear within FACS-sorted repertoires. Some clonotypes, a small share, were shared between CD4 and CD8 compartments.

The specimen comprised PBMCs, sampled 15 days after the yellow fever booster vaccination. The sequence was collected from a man aged 18 to 29 who received the YFV17D yellow fever vaccine. The chain links TRBV10-3 to TRBJ1-5, with D perhaps matching TRBD1 (5 bases). The CDR3, as DNA: TGTGCCATCAGTGAAGCCAGGGGCAATCAGCCCCAGCATTTT. It codes for CAISEARGNQPQHF.